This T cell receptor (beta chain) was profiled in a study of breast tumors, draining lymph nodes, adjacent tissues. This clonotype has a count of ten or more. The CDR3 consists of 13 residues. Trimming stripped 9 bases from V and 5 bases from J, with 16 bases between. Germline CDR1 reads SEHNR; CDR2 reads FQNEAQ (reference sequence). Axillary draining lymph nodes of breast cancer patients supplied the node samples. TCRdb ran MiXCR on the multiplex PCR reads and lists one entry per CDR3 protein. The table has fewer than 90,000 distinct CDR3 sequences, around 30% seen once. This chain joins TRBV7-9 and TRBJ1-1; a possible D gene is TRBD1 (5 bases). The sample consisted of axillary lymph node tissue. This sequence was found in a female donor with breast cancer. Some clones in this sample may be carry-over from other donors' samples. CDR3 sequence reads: CASILQGVTEAFF. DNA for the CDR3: TGTGCCAGTATCCTTCAGGGCGTTACTGAAGCTTTCTTT.